The entry below describes one T cell receptor beta chain. Everyone who took part was roughly 18 to 89 years old, and they came from roughly 25 US areas. Assignments of participants to cohorts depended upon their own reported clinical history. Before they entered the study, exposed participants had met a COVID-19 case within 2 weeks. This CDR3 comprises 11 residues. Germline lookup yields CDR1 DFQATT and CDR2 SNEGSKA (reference sequence). With 6 bases removed from V and 6 bases from J, the gap between germline ends came to 9 bases. Produced via immunoSEQ multiplex PCR; TCRdb's table is partial and in-frame only. The sample includes 120,000 to 150,000 clones, about four fifths of them seen just once. The data originate from a study of blood T cell repertoires in COVID-19.

This TCR was recovered from a woman in her forties or fifties who had been exposed to COVID-19. The chain links TRBV20-1 to TRBJ2-1; D is undetermined. Sequencing was done on a sample of PBMCs or T cells enriched from blood (not recorded which). The CDR3 DNA reads TGCAGTGCGAGGCCGGGCAATGAGCAGTTCTTC. This codes for CSARPGNEQFF.